This T cell receptor beta chain was obtained from a study of cytomegalovirus exposure and HLA in healthy donors (dated by TCRdb to the late 2010s). Regarding the study in general: An earlier analysis of some 600 of the donors reported about 280 Gb of sequence data and 117 million unique TCR beta sequences obtained from some 170 million T cells. Every repertoire in the discovery cohort had been generated on one and the same sequencing platform. In addition to the first cohort of approximately 650 subjects, a separate validation cohort of approximately 120 different subjects was used. An early release covering about 600 HLA-typed donors comprised about 290 gigabases of sequencing data and around 80 million unique TCR sequences. The aim of the study was to test whether cataloging public T cell receptors could identify signatures of past pathogen exposure. A later genetic analysis used genome-wide SNP genotypes for about 55% of the 666 donors, treating that subset as a discovery cohort. To predict cytomegalovirus infection status, the study brought together high-throughput TCR immunosequencing, statistical association of individual TCRs with disease status, and machine learning. Roughly 5 DR-DQ haplotypes were handled as single units for association and clustering, since linkage in the cohort was strong. An earlier analysis of roughly 580 of the donors used high-throughput TCR beta sequencing to judge whether each TCR beta V gene segment behaved as functional or pseudogenic. Both class I and class II loci were covered by HLA typing, at four-digit resolution. The number of typed donors differed by locus: 629-630 for A, B, C, DRB1 and DQB1; some 500 for DQA1; 606 for DPA1; and approximately 450 for DPB1. Rather than using new phenotypic data, the later analysis identified candidate immune exposures from TCR beta sequences and from how often those sequences occurred across donors. The study profiled the T cell repertoires of 500 to 800 subjects by immunosequencing and related them to cytomegalovirus serostatus. Of the approximately 400 genotyped donors, approximately 82% fell in the genetic ancestry cluster associated with self-reported Caucasian donors. To study patterns of TCR occurrence, a later analysis re-analyzed previously published TCR beta repertoires from 666 donors and added high-resolution HLA genotyping. Across some 400 genotyped donors of the cohort, an average of approximately 240,000 unique TCR beta nucleotide sequences per donor were sequenced, and around 20% of those sequences were non-productive. Donor age, sex, ethnicity and CMV serostatus were compiled alongside the repertoire data. The paper's findings and limits, for the study overall: According to the authors, the approach could potentially be generalized to other disease states and immunological phenotypes. Because the 87-base-pair reads could not distinguish some IMGT-functional V segments, including TRBV6-2 and TRBV6-3, those segments were excluded. In an earlier analysis of under 600 of the donors, most TCR beta V segments were observed in productive rearrangements about 90% or about 30% of the time, broadly matching IMGT annotations. A further reported finding was that TCR beta sequences accurately predicted the HLA-A and HLA-B alleles for most subjects in the first cohort. In a later analysis, the rate of TCR association differed among HLA loci, with DRB1 alleles having the most associated TCRs and HLA-C alleles having the fewest. Compared with equally common non-associated chains, HLA-associated TCR beta chains in a later analysis were more clonally expanded and had lower generation probabilities. Most CMV-associated TCR beta chains appeared to be HLA-restricted in a later analysis, and the HLA associations seemed to be driven largely by CMV exposure. The only immune exposure information available for the cohort was CMV serostatus. A few of the identified cytomegalovirus-associated TCR beta chains were confirmed in vitro to be specific for cytomegalovirus antigens. A later genetic analysis associated a missense DCLRE1C variant with V-gene and J-gene trimming of TCR beta chains, and an independent cohort replicated the association. A total of around 150 TCR beta chains were listed by the study as associated with cytomegalovirus. Because HLA typing was missing for some donors at each locus, association tests included only the typed subset. Specific HLA alleles were associated with about 17,000 TCR beta sequences at a false discovery rate of 0.05 in a later analysis. Across donors, most TCR sequences were observed very rarely, whereas some public TCRs were present in many individuals. Linkage disequilibrium might explain the correlated functional status among segregating V segments, but an unknown experimental factor could not be excluded. Several of the top co-occurrence clusters appeared to be linked to parvovirus B19, influenza, CMV and Epstein-Barr virus, according to a later analysis. In this cohort, only TCR beta chains were sequenced, and detectable features were limited by the absence of alpha or paired-chain data. When HLA alleles, especially DR and DQ, strongly co-occurred, TCR associations were difficult to assign to individual alleles. In both the original and validation cohorts, the classifier was reported to diagnose cytomegalovirus status with high specificity and sensitivity. A later genetic analysis reported fewer N-insertions in productive TCRs among donors in an Asian-associated ancestry cluster than the roughly 620-donor mean. A cluster of highly shared sequence variants was judged likely to represent a technical artifact of the sequencing pipeline. The presence/absence analyses assumed that sequencing depth was roughly uniform across donors, and that assumption may not be true. Because counts were too low, seventeen rarely observed V segments, including chromosome 9 orphons, were left out of the earlier analysis of approximately 500 of the donors.

As regards this clone: What this receptor recognizes is not known. No much larger clone is present one base from it, and per-base qualities are unavailable.

In total, 666 healthy bone marrow donors made up the cohort. Cohort members were all nominally healthy when sampled, although unrecorded immune exposures were likely present. The donor was CMV seropositive and was included in the group of 289 seropositive cohort members. Each donor provided a peripheral blood sample, and peripheral blood mononuclear cells were used for TCR beta sequencing. The Qiagen DNeasy Blood Extraction Kit was used to extract genomic DNA from the blood cell samples. Library preparation used the immunoSEQ multiplex PCR assay. A mixture of 60 forward primers for TCR Vbeta segments and 13 reverse primers for TCR Jbeta segments was used in the multiplex PCR. The CDR3 region of rearranged TCR beta genes was amplified from genomic DNA by a multiplex PCR assay. The amplified TCR beta libraries were sequenced on the Illumina HiSeq System as 87-base-pair reads. The source study handled its data this way. Across the roughly 600 repertoires, a later analysis counted roughly 77 million unique TCR beta chains, 8.5 million to 12 million of which were shared by at least two donors. Raw reads were error-corrected and collapsed into unique sequences by a nearest-neighbor algorithm in which closely related sequences were merged to remove PCR and sequencing errors. Alignment of CDR3 sequences to IMGT reference sequences was used to assign V, D and J gene segments. Each retained sequence needed at least a six-nucleotide match to both a V gene segment and a J gene segment. Rearrangements were called productive when the CDR3 lacked stop codons and stayed in frame with V and J; all others were non-productive. CDR3 was defined according to IMGT convention as the region running from the second conserved V-encoded cysteine to the conserved J-encoded phenylalanine. The earlier analysis of 500 to 650 of the donors excluded any sequence lacking an unambiguous match to a single V gene segment. An earlier analysis of several hundred of the donors called V segments functional above 56.7% productive rearrangements and segregating when the between-donor standard deviation exceeded 5%. To diagnose cytomegalovirus status from the catalog of TCR beta chain sequences, a statistical classification framework was built. In a later analysis, TCR nucleotide sequences were compared against IMGT/GENE-DB human TR gene sequences so that V and J genes could be assigned. In a later analysis, CDR3 sequences and most-parsimonious VDJ recombination scenarios were assigned using the TCRdist pipeline. In a later analysis, every TCR beta chain was defined by the combination of its CDR3 amino acid sequence and its V-gene family, and reads without a unique V-gene family were dropped. A later analysis removed 600 or so highly shared, low-generation-probability nucleotide sequences to deal with suspected cross-contamination and a sequencing artifact. In a later analysis, a clonal expansion index was calculated for each public chain from normalized within-repertoire ranks of inferred template counts. In a later analysis, generation probabilities were computed using a VDJ recombination model fitted to out-of-frame rearrangements, and the results were checked against IGoR. In a later analysis, hypergeometric tests were used to score TCR-TCR, TCR-HLA and TCR-CMV co-occurrence, with a repertoire-size bias correction applied to TCR pairs. A later analysis estimated false discovery rates by permuting HLA or CMV assignments 20 times. A later analysis grouped co-occurring TCRs with DBSCAN, adding TCRdist sequence similarity when clustering within HLA-allele-positive subsets. For co-occurrence clustering, repertoires with fewer than 30,000 or more than 120,000 public chains were excluded, along with four to six repertoires with anomalous nucleotide sharing. Here the immuneACCESS table is served through TCRdb, limited to in-frame sequences with V and J called. Missing clones are a known gap in these copies; in checked studies unresolved V genes cover under half, and the rest lacks a known reason. Clone size and the V and J calls come from that table; the DNA yielded D and trimming. For this sample there are around 120,000 clones; around four fifths appear just once. Clones ranked in the top ten supply over 4.5% of the sample.

Looking up the germline V gene yields CDR1 LGHNT and CDR2 FRNRAP. Counted from cysteine to phenylalanine, this CDR3 has 13 amino acids. This entry keeps only the CDR3 DNA: 39 bases, framed from base 1. Clipping removes 0 bases from V and 10 bases from J, with 2 as the unmatched junction base count. This receptor was identified in a woman aged 40 to 50 in good health and CMV-seropositive. The source material was PBMCs. This chain joins TRBV12-5 to TRBJ2-7; 11 bases in the middle match TRBD1. The CDR3 loop reads CASGLVGTGGQYF. The bases read TGTGCTAGTGGTTTGGTTGGGACAGGGGGTCAGTACTTC.